This entry lists 22 T cell receptor beta chains sequenced from one sample in a study of cytotoxic CD8 clonotypes in ibrutinib-treated CLL. Data came from immunoSEQ multiplex PCR; TCRdb stores just in-frame clones and leaves some out. The table records approximately 45,000 clones, 65% of them present only once. The sample consisted of PBMCs, taken after 24 months of ibrutinib treatment. These receptors all come from a human donor with chronic lymphocytic leukemia.

The rearrangement links TRBV4-2 to TRBJ2-2; 8 nucleotides match TRBD2. This CDR3 spans 16 amino acids. V was pared by 0 bases and J by 4 bases, with 4 bases of the junction left unmatched. Germline loops: CDR1 LGHNA, CDR2 YNFKEQ. CDR3 DNA sequence: TGTGCCAGCAGCCAAGACCAGCGGGGGTCCACCGGGGAGCTGTTTTTT. The encoded protein is CASSQDQRGSTGELFF.

The chain carries TRBV6-1 and TRBJ1-1; 8 bases align to TRBD1. Germline trimming cut 5 bases from V and 2 bases from J; bases unmatched to any gene: 7. Per germline, CDR1 MNHNS and CDR2 SASEGT. The CDR3 runs 15 residues. CDR3 residues: CASSPWDRSNTEAFF. The CDR3 DNA reads TGTGCCAGCAGTCCCTGGGACAGGTCCAACACTGAAGCTTTCTTT.

This chain connects TRBV7-2 to TRBJ2-7; 10 bases line up with TRBD2. Trimming at V came to 1 base and at J to 2 bases, leaving 2 bases not matched to a gene. The CDR3 contains 15 residues. Germline CDR1 and CDR2: SGHTA and FQGNSA. In DNA form, the CDR3 reads TGTGCCAGCAGCTTAGAAGCGGGGGGGCCCTACGAGCAGTACTTC. Its protein product is CASSLEAGGPYEQYF.

The J gene is TRBJ1-2, the V gene TRBV5-4; no definite D call. This CDR3 region has 14 residues. V lost 0 bases and J 5 bases, leaving 11 bases between the germline ends. Germline loops: CDR1 SGHNT, CDR2 YYREEE (reference sequence). The CDR3: CASSLGQPPYGYTF. The CDR3 DNA reads TGTGCCAGCAGCTTGGGTCAGCCCCCTTATGGCTACACCTTC.

This clone was found many times. The chain employs TRBV27 and TRBJ1-2, with a weak D call TRBD1 (6 bases). Looked up from germline, CDR1 is MNHEY and CDR2 is SMNVEV (reference sequence). Deletions cut 4 bases from V and 0 bases from J, with 21 bases between. The CDR3 contains 18 residues. The CDR3, as DNA: TGTGCCAGCAGTTCCTCCCCGGGACACTACCTCTCTAACTATGGCTACACCTTC. Translating gives CASSSSPGHYLSNYGYTF.

The J gene is TRBJ2-4, the V gene TRBV6-1; the D call may be TRBD1 or TRBD2 (5 bases each). The CDR3 sequence is 16 residues long. Germline V lookup: CDR1 MNHNS, CDR2 SASEGT. Trimming cost V 4 bases and J 1 base, with 14 bases left between them. The CDR3 nucleotides are TGTGCCAGCAGTGTCCGGGGCCCGGAGGCCAAAAACATTCAGTACTTC. Protein product: CASSVRGPEAKNIQYF.

The chain couples TRBV10-1 to TRBJ2-1, with D perhaps matching TRBD2 (5 bases). V lost 8 bases, J lost 9 bases, and 14 bases lay in between. CDR1 and CDR2 from the germline V gene are WNHNN and SYGVQD (reference sequence). The CDR3 is made up of 12 amino acids. CDR3 in DNA: TGCGCCAGCGAGGGCAACCGGGGTGAGCAGTTCTTC. Its protein product is CASEGNRGEQFF.

The V call is TRBV15, the J call TRBJ2-3; TRBD1 agrees at 8 bases. J lost 3 bases, V lost 1 base, and 0 bases had no gene match. Germline V gene lookup returns CDR1 LNHNV and CDR2 YYDKDF (reference sequence). The CDR3 has 14 residues. In nucleotides, the CDR3 is TGTGCCACCAGCAGAGGACAGGGGACAGATACGCAGTATTTT. This codes for CATSRGQGTDTQYF.

This clone was seen a few times. In nucleotides, the CDR3 is TGTGCCAGCAGCCTCACCCCCCGGGGCGAAGCTTTCTTT. Its protein product is CASSLTPRGEAFF. The chain recombines TRBV9 with TRBJ1-1, with D possibly being TRBD1 (5 bases). The CDR3 spans 13 residues. The V gene's germline CDR1 is SGDLS and CDR2 YYNGEE. The V gene lost 4 bases and the J gene lost 8 bases, with 15 bases spanning the gap.

This chain links TRBV2 with TRBJ2-7, with 7 bases fitting TRBD1. Looked up from germline, CDR1 is SNHLY and CDR2 is FYNNEI. V trimming: 5 bases; J trimming: 6 bases; junction bases outside the gene matches: 4. The CDR3 totals 12 residues. The DNA for the CDR3 is TGTGCCAGCAGTCAGACAGGGTTCGAGCAGTACTTC. Its protein product is CASSQTGFEQYF.

V is TRBV18 and J is TRBJ1-2; TRBD1 is a possible D gene (6 bases). The CDR3 runs to 12 residues. The V end lost 4 bases, the J end lost 5 bases, and 8 bases lay between the germline ends. The germline V gene encodes CDR1 KGHSH and CDR2 LQKENI. The CDR3 nucleotides are TGTGCCAGCTCACAGGGGGAATATGGCTACACCTTC. It translates to CASSQGEYGYTF.

With regard to this clone: A much larger clone is a single base away; this may be a read error. The DNA for the CDR3 is TGTGCCAGCAGCTTAGTCGCGGGCACAGGTTGGAACGAGCAGTACTTC. It yields the protein CASSLVAGTGWNEQYF. J is TRBJ2-7 and V is TRBV7-6; perhaps D is TRBD1 or TRBD2 (5 bases each). The germline V and J ends were trimmed by 1 base and 5 bases, with 18 bases remaining between them. Per the germline V gene, CDR1 is SGHVS and CDR2 is FNYEAQ. CDR3 size: 16 residues.

V is TRBV9 and J is TRBJ2-7; D is perhaps TRBD1 (5 bases). The CDR3 runs 21 residues. Trimming removed 2 bases at V and 4 bases at J, with 34 bases between. CDR1 and CDR2 from the germline V gene are SGDLS and YYNGEE. CDR3: CASSVRVFGHGVPTSAYEQYF. The DNA for the CDR3 is TGTGCCAGCAGCGTTAGGGTCTTCGGACACGGAGTCCCGACTTCGGCGTACGAGCAGTACTTC.

This clone was observed a handful of times. J is TRBJ1-5 and V is TRBV7-2, with D possibly being TRBD1 (5 bases). V was trimmed by 2 bases and J by 1 base, leaving 12 bases between them. CDR1 SGHTA and CDR2 FQGNSA come from the germline V gene. The CDR3 runs 16 residues. The CDR3 reads CASSLMSGASNQPQHF. CDR3 bases: TGTGCCAGCAGCTTAATGAGCGGGGCCAGCAATCAGCCCCAGCATTTT.

The CDR3 DNA reads as TGTGCCAGCTCACCACAGAATCTAGACACTGAAGCTTTCTTT. Amino acids: CASSPQNLDTEAFF. The V gene is TRBV18, the J gene TRBJ1-1; D call uncertain. The CDR3 is 14 residues long. CDR1 is KGHSH and CDR2 is LQKENI in the germline V gene. V lost 1 base, J lost 3 bases, and 9 bases lay in between.

The chain carries TRBV2 and TRBJ2-7; D unresolved. CDR1 and CDR2 (germline): SNHLY, FYNNEI. With 2 bases removed from V and 4 bases from J, the gap between germline ends came to 18 bases. CDR3 length equals 16 residues. Here the CDR3 DNA reads TGTGCCAGCAGTGAACCCACGTTTTCGGACCAGTACGAGCAGTACTTC. Residues: CASSEPTFSDQYEQYF.

The chain carries TRBV15 and TRBJ2-3, with 9 positions matching TRBD2. J was trimmed by 1 base and V by 5 bases; bases with no gene match: 1. Germline values: CDR1 LNHNV, CDR2 YYDKDF (reference sequence). The CDR3 length is 14 residues. CDR3 DNA sequence: TGTGCCACCAGCCCTAGCGGGGGCACAGATACGCAGTATTTT. The encoded protein is CATSPSGGTDTQYF.

The gene calls are TRBV7-9 and TRBJ2-5; 13 bases match TRBD2. Germline CDR1 SEHNR, CDR2 FQNEAQ (reference sequence). V gave up 5 bases and J gave up 10 bases; unmatched junction bases: 10. The CDR3 covers 15 residues. The CDR3 loop is CASSRLAGGSSDQYF. DNA for the CDR3: TGTGCCAGCAGCCGACTAGCGGGGGGCTCCTCGGACCAGTACTTC.

J is TRBJ2-2 and V is TRBV19; a possible D gene is TRBD2 (6 bases). V was clipped by 1 base and J by 7 bases, with 19 bases between them. The germline CDR1 and CDR2 sequences are LNHDA and SQIVND (reference sequence). The CDR3 spans 17 residues. CDR3 residues: CASSIVYSGVDGGELFF. The CDR3 nucleotides are TGTGCCAGTAGTATAGTATATTCGGGAGTTGATGGCGGGGAGCTGTTTTTT. Filled out from reference TRBV19 and TRBJ2-2, the complete variable domain reads DGGITQSPKYLFRKEGQNVTLSCEQNLNHDAMYWYRQDPGQGLRLIYYSQIVNDFQKGDIAEGYSVSREKKESFPLTVTSAQKNPTAFYLCASSIVYSGVDGGELFFGEGSRLTVL.

The rearrangement links TRBV27 to TRBJ2-7; the match to TRBD1 covers 11 bases. Germline CDR1 and CDR2: MNHEY and SMNVEV (reference sequence). The CDR3 totals 16 residues. The J segment lost 6 bases and the V segment lost 6 bases, leaving 13 bases of the junction unmatched. CDR3 protein: CASSHSAGTGGGEQYF. The DNA for the CDR3 is TGTGCCAGCAGCCATTCCGCCGGGACAGGGGGTGGCGAGCAGTACTTC.

This clone has just one count. The chain uses TRBV6-1 and TRBJ2-3; D unresolved. There are 11 residues in the CDR3. Germline CDR1 MNHNS, CDR2 SASEGT. V gave up 5 bases and J gave up 6 bases, with 6 bases separating them. The CDR3 DNA reads TGTGCCAGCAGTTATGGTGATACGCAGTATTTT. Protein sequence: CASSYGDTQYF.

This clone was detected a few times. The chain has TRBV13 and TRBJ2-3, with TRBD2 matching over 9 bases. Germline lookup yields CDR1 PRHDT and CDR2 FYEKMQ (reference sequence). The CDR3 is made up of 14 amino acids. Unmatched junction bases numbered 2, after V lost 6 bases and J lost 1 base. CDR3 bases: TGTGCCAGCAGTTGGACTAGCGGCACAGATACGCAGTATTTT. Its translation is CASSWTSGTDTQYF.